One sample yielded the 17 T cell receptor beta chains listed below, sequenced in a study of CD8 T cells in ankylosing spondylitis. MiXCR, run by TCRdb on the 5' RACE reads, gives a single entry per CDR3 protein. Here the sample spans 35,000 to 50,000 distinct CDR3 sequences, roughly 9.6% being singletons. Sequenced material: blood, either unsorted or a sorted T cell fraction (not recorded which). All receptors derive from a male donor with ankylosing spondylitis or in good health (not recorded which).

V is TRBV6-5 and J is TRBJ1-2; D remains unclear. Germline lookup yields CDR1 MNHEY and CDR2 SVGAGI. Trimming took 2 bases from V and 5 from J, leaving 12 bases between them. The CDR3 extends over 14 amino acids. The CDR3 loop reads CASSYDPLAYGYTF. The CDR3 region has the DNA TGTGCCAGCAGTTACGACCCGTTGGCATATGGCTACACCTTC.

This clonotype was recorded many times. The gene calls are TRBV5-1 and TRBJ2-7; D is unclear. This CDR3 is 13 amino acids long. Trimming removed 0 bases from V and 2 bases from J, with 6 bases in between. The germline V gene has CDR1 SGHRS and CDR2 YFSETQ. The CDR3 region is CASSLGYPYEQYF. The CDR3 DNA follows: TGCGCCAGCAGCTTGGGCTACCCCTACGAGCAGTACTTC. The variable domain in full, completed from reference TRBV5-1 and TRBJ2-7, reads KAGVTQTPRYLIKTRGQQVTLSCSPISGHRSVSWYQQTPGQGLQFLFEYFSETQRNKGNFPGRFSGRQFSNSRSEMNVSTLELGDSALYLCASSLGYPYEQYFGPGTRLTVT.

CDR3 bases: TGTGCCTCTGGGGAGTACGAGCAGTACTTC. This translates into CASGEYEQYF. The chain uses TRBV7-9 and TRBJ2-7, with TRBD2 as a possible D gene (5 bases). The CDR3 has 10 residues. V was pared by 11 bases and J by 4 bases, with 9 bases between. Germline V gene data show CDR1 as SEHNR and CDR2 as FQNEAQ (reference sequence).

This clonotype was counted many times. The rearrangement links TRBV29-1 to TRBJ1-2, with 8 bases that match TRBD1. V shed 2 bases, J shed 4 bases, and the junction held 6 bases outside the gene matches. This CDR3 spans 14 amino acids. Per the germline V gene, CDR1 is SQVTM and CDR2 is ANQGSEA. The CDR3 nucleotides are TGCAGCGTTGAAACAGGGGGATTAGGCTATGGCTACACCTTC. Its translation: CSVETGGLGYGYTF.

The chain joins TRBV20-1 to TRBJ1-2; 8 nucleotides agree with TRBD1. V was pared by 4 bases and J by 6 bases, with 4 bases of the junction left unmatched. From germline, CDR1 is DFQATT and CDR2 SNEGSKA (reference sequence). This CDR3 is 12 amino acids long. CDR3 in DNA: TGCAGTGCTACTAGACAGGGGAATGGCTACACCTTC. This codes for CSATRQGNGYTF.

The J gene is TRBJ1-1, the V gene TRBV3-1, with a possible D match to TRBD1 (6 bases). Trimming took 5 bases from V and 1 from J, leaving 20 bases between them. Germline V gene sequence: CDR1 LGHDT, CDR2 YNNKEL (reference sequence). The CDR3 is 17 residues long. CDR3 DNA: TGTGCCAGCAGCTATGCTACCCCGCAGGGGCGGAACACTGAAGCTTTCTTT. Translating gives CASSYATPQGRNTEAFF.

The chain employs TRBV11-2 and TRBJ2-1, with 8 nucleotides matching TRBD1. Germline CDR1 and CDR2: SGHAT and FQNNGV. The CDR3 loop spans 15 amino acids. V gave up 0 bases and J gave up 10 bases; unmatched junction bases: 8. In DNA form, the CDR3 reads TGTGCCAGCAGCTTAGACCCCGGACAGGGCAAGGAGCAGTTCTTC. It encodes CASSLDPGQGKEQFF. The full variable domain, its missing parts supplied by reference TRBV11-2 and TRBJ2-1, is EAGVAQSPRYKIIEKRQSVAFWCNPISGHATLYWYQQILGQGPKLLIQFQNNGVVDDSQLPKDRFSAERLKGVDSTLKIQPAKLEDSAVYLCASSLDPGQGKEQFFGPGTRLTVL.

This clonotype appeared a few times. V and J are TRBV12-3 or TRBV12-4 and TRBJ2-3; D is undetermined. Between the trimmed V and J ends, which lost 2 bases and 2 bases, there was a span of 8 bases. This CDR3 spans 14 amino acids. Here the CDR3 reads CASSLQGPTDTQYF. In DNA form, the CDR3 reads TGTGCCAGCAGTTTACAAGGGCCCACAGATACGCAGTATTTT.

This clonotype has at least ten counts. The gene calls are TRBV25-1 and TRBJ1-1; no clear D. Germline V lookup: CDR1 MGHDK, CDR2 SYGVNS. This CDR3 comprises 12 residues. Trimming removed 4 bases from V and 3 bases from J, with 6 bases in between. The CDR3 is CASSAYYTEAFF. The CDR3 nucleotides read TGTGCCAGCAGTGCCTATTACACTGAAGCTTTCTTT.

This rearrangement joins TRBV12-3 or TRBV12-4 to TRBJ1-5; a weak D match, TRBD1 (5 bases). V lost 6 bases, J lost 6 bases, and 18 bases lay in between. The CDR3 is 15 amino acids. In DNA form, the CDR3 reads TGTGCCAGCAGCAGGGCGGGGGGGTCAGGTCAGCCCCAGCATTTT. Its translation: CASSRAGGSGQPQHF.

This clonotype showed up many times. The gene calls are TRBV11-2 and TRBJ2-2; D tentatively reads TRBD1 or TRBD2 (5 bases each). Germline CDR1 is SGHAT and CDR2 is FQNNGV. The ends were cut back, 3 bases at V and 4 bases at J, with 18 bases in the middle. The CDR3 is 17 amino acids. CDR3: CASSFDRDGIITGELFF. CDR3 DNA: TGTGCCAGCAGCTTCGATAGGGACGGAATTATCACCGGGGAGCTGTTTTTT.

This clonotype has ten or more counts. This chain links TRBV25-1 with TRBJ1-4; D uncertain. V lost 8 bases and J 5 bases, leaving 18 bases between the germline ends. Germline values: CDR1 MGHDK, CDR2 SYGVNS. The CDR3 is 15 amino acids. The CDR3 sequence is CASQSIGENNEKLFF. CDR3 nucleotide sequence: TGTGCCAGCCAGTCTATTGGGGAGAACAATGAAAAACTGTTTTTT.

This clonotype was recorded once. The chain joins TRBV11-2 to TRBJ2-4; no clear D. V dropped 0 bases and J dropped 6 bases, with 6 bases sitting between them. CDR1 is SGHAT and CDR2 is FQNNGV in the germline V gene. The CDR3 spans 13 residues. The CDR3 reads CASSLEAGNIQYF. In DNA, the CDR3 is TGTGCCAGCAGCTTAGAGGCAGGAAACATTCAGTACTTC. Complete variable domain (other parts from reference TRBV11-2 and TRBJ2-4): EAGVAQSPRYKIIEKRQSVAFWCNPISGHATLYWYQQILGQGPKLLIQFQNNGVVDDSQLPKDRFSAERLKGVDSTLKIQPAKLEDSAVYLCASSLEAGNIQYFGAGTRLSVL.

This clonotype was seen many times. The chain carries TRBV6-2 or TRBV6-3 and TRBJ2-1; D may correspond to TRBD1 or TRBD2 (5 bases each). The ends were cut back, 7 bases at V and 2 bases at J, with 12 bases in the middle. CDR1 is MNHEY, CDR2 SVGEGT, per germline. The length of the CDR3 is 14 residues. DNA for the CDR3: TGTGCCAGCAATCGGGACGCCACCTACAATGAGCAGTTCTTC. Its protein product is CASNRDATYNEQFF.

This clonotype was counted ten times or more. The chain links TRBV5-1 to TRBJ1-1; 9 bases map to TRBD1. Germline CDR1 SGHRS, CDR2 YFSETQ. The CDR3 covers 15 residues. V shed 4 bases, J shed 5 bases, and the junction held 9 bases outside the gene matches. CDR3 sequence: CASSGGTGRGTEAFF. In DNA, the CDR3 is TGCGCCAGCAGCGGGGGGACAGGGCGGGGGACTGAAGCTTTCTTT.

There are a few counts of this clonotype. The chain uses TRBV10-3 and TRBJ2-7, with D tentatively TRBD2 (6 bases). Trimming removed 8 bases at V and 5 bases at J, with 10 bases between. This CDR3 comprises 11 residues. The germline V gene has CDR1 ENHRY and CDR2 SYGVKD. The CDR3, as DNA: TGTGCCATCTGGGGGGAGGACGAGCAGTACTTC. Encoded protein: CAIWGEDEQYF.

The chain combines TRBV12-3 or TRBV12-4 with TRBJ1-5; 7 bases line up with TRBD1. The CDR3 has 13 residues. J lost 6 bases, V lost 5 bases, and 4 bases had no gene match. The DNA of the CDR3 is TGTGCCAGCAGTGGACAGGCAGGTCAGCCCCAGCATTTT. Its protein product is CASSGQAGQPQHF.